This TCR beta chain was profiled in a study of a mutant IDH1 vaccine in newly diagnosed glioma. Study context: Patients had eight vaccinations, in weeks 1, 3, 5, 7, 11, 15, 19 and 23. Most patients had radiochemotherapy with temozolomide before enrollment; others had one alone. Of treated patients, 62.5% were men and approximately 40% women, averaging 40.4 years. Study-wide findings and caveats: Across multiple MHC alleles, 93.3% of patients had vaccine-induced responses.

Trimming at V came to 5 bases and at J to 1 base, leaving 8 bases not matched to a gene. In germline, CDR1 is SEHNR, CDR2 FQNEAQ (reference sequence). The CDR3 extends over 15 amino acids. Here immunoSEQ multiplex PCR was the method, and the copy in TCRdb shows in-frame clones only, minus some. The sample contains roughly 60,000 clones, 80% to 90% of which appear only once. With respect to this clone: The antigen is undetermined.

Time point indicated: week 23, last vaccination. What each vaccine dose contained was 300 ug of mutant IDH1 20-mer peptide, accompanied by topical imiquimod. Sequencing was performed on PBMCs, taken from a glioma patient whose treatment included an IDH1 peptide vaccine. This receptor was taken from a man aged 25 to 45 with glioma. The J gene is TRBJ2-7, the V gene TRBV7-9, with 7 bases matching TRBD1. The CDR3: CASSPRDSLSYEQYF. As DNA, the CDR3 is TGTGCCAGCAGCCCCCGGGACAGCTTGTCCTACGAGCAGTACTTC.